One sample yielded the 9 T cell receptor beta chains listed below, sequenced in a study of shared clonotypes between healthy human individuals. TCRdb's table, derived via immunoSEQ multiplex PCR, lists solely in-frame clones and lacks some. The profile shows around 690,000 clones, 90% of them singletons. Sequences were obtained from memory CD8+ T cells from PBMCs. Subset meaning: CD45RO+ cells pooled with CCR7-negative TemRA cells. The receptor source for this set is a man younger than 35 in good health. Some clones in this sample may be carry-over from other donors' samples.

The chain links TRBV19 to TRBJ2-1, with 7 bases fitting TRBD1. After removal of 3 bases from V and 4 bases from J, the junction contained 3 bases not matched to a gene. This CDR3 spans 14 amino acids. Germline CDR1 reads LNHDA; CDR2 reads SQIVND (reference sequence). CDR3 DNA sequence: TGTGCCAGTAGTATGGGACAGATTTACAATGAGCAGTTCTTC. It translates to CASSMGQIYNEQFF.

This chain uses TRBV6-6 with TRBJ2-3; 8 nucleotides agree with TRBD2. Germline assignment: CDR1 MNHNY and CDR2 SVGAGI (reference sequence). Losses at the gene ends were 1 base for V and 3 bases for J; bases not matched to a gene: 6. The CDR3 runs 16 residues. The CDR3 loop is CASSYLWPSGTDTQYF. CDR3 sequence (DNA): TGTGCCAGCAGTTACTTATGGCCTAGCGGGACAGATACGCAGTATTTT.

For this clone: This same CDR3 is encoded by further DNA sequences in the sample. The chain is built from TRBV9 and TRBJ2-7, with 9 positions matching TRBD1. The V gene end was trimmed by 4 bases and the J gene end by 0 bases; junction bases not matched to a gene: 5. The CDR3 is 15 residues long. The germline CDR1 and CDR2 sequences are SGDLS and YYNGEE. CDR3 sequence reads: CASSPGTGSSYEQYF. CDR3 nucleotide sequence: TGTGCCAGCAGCCCAGGGACAGGGAGCTCCTACGAGCAGTACTTC.

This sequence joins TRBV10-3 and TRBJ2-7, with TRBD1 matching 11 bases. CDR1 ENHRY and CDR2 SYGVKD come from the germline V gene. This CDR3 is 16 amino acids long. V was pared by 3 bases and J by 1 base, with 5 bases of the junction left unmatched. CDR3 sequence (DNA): TGTGCCATCAGTGACCGGACAGGGGGCTTATCCTACGAGCAGTACTTC. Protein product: CAISDRTGGLSYEQYF.

The CDR3 DNA reads TGTGCCAGCAGCTTAACCGGGACTAGCGGACAAGAGACCCAGTACTTC. This gives the protein CASSLTGTSGQETQYF. The chain recombines TRBV7-9 with TRBJ2-5, with 11 bases that match TRBD2. This CDR3 contains 16 residues. V trimming: 2 bases; J trimming: 2 bases; junction bases outside the gene matches: 4. Germline CDR1 and CDR2: SEHNR and FQNEAQ (reference sequence).

CDR3 in DNA: TGCGCCAGCAGCCAAGAGGAGAGCGGGAGGGCCGAGGATACGCAGTATTTT. Translating it yields CASSQEESGRAEDTQYF. The rearrangement uses TRBV4-1 and TRBJ2-3, with 10 positions matching TRBD2. V shed 0 bases, J shed 6 bases, and the junction held 9 bases outside the gene matches. The CDR3 is made up of 17 amino acids. Germline CDR1 reads MGHRA; CDR2 reads YSYEKL.

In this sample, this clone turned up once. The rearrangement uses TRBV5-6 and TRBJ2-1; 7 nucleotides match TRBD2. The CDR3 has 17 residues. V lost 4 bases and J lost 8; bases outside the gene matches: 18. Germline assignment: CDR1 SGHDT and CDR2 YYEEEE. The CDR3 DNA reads TGTGCCAGCAGCCTATGGGTTAGCGGGCCTCCGGAGGATGAGCAGTTCTTC. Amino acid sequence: CASSLWVSGPPEDEQFF.

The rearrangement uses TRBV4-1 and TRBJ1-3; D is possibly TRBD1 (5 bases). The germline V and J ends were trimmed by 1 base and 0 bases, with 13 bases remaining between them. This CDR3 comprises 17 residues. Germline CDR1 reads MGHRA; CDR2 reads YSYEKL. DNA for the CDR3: TGCGCCAGCAGCCAAGTCCAGGGTGGATTCTCTGGAAACACCATATATTTT. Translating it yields CASSQVQGGFSGNTIYF.

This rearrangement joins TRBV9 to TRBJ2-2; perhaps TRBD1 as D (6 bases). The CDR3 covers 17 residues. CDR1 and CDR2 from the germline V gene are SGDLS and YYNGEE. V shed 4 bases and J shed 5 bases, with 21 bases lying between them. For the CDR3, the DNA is TGTGCCAGCAGCCATAGCGTCCAAGGGGGTTGGACCGGGGAGCTGTTTTTT. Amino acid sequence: CASSHSVQGGWTGELFF.